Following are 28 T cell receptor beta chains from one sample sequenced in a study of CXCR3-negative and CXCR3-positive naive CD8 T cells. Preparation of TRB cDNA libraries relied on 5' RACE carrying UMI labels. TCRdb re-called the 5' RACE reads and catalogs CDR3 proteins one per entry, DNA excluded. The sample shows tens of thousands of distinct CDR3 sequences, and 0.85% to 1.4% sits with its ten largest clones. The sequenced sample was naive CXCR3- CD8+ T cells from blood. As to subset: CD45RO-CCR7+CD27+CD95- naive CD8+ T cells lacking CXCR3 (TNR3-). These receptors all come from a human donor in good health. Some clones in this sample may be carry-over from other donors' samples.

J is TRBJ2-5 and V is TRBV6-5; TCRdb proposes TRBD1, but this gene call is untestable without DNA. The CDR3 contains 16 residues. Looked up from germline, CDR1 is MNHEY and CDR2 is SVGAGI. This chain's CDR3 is CASSYSPLVEEETQYF.

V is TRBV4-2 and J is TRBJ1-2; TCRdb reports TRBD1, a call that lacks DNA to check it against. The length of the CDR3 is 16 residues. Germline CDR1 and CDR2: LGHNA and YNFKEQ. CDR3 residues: CASSQETGFTSYGYTF.

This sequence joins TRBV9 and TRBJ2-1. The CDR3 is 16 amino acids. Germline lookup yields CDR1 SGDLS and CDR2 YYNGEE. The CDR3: CASSVGGGGSYNEQFF.

This CDR3 is CASSSGGASNEQFF. The genes are TRBV6-4 and TRBJ2-1; TCRdb selects TRBD2, and the lack of DNA leaves this call unchecked. Per germline, CDR1 MRHNA and CDR2 SNTAGT. CDR3 length: 14 residues.

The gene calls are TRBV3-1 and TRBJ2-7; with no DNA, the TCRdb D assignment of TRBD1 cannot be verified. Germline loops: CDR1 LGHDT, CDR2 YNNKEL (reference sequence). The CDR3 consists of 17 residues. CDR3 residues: CASSQGPGTQSSYEQYF.

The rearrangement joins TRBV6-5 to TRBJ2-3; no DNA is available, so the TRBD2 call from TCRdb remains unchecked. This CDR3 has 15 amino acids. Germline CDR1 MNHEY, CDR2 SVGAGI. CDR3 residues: CASSLTSGGADTQYF.

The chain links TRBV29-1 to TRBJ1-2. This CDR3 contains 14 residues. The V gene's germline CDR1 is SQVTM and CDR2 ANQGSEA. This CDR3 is CSVEDTIHYYGYTF.

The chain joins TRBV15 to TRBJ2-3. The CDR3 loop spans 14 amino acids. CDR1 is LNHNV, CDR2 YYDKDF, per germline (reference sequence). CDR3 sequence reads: CATSRLPGTDTQYF.

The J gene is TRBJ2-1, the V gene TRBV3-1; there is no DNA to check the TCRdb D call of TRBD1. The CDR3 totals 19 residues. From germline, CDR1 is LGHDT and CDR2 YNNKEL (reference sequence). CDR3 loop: CASSHHSGTDGSSYNEQFF.

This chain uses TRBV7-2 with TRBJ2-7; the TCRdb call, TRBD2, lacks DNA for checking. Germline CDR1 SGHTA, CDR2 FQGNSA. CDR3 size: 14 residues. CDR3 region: CASSLWTQQYEQYF.

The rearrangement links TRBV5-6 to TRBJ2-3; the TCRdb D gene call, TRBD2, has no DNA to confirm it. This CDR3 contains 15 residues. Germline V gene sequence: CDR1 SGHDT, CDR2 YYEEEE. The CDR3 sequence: CASRASGETTDTQYF.

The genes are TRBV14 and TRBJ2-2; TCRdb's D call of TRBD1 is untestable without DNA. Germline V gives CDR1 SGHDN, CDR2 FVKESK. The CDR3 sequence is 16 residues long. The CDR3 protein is CASSQEGQGRTGELFF.

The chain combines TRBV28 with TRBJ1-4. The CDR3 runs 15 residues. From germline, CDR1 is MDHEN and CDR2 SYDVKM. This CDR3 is CASSYQEATNEKLFF. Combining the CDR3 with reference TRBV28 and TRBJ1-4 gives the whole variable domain DVKVTQSSRYLVKRTGEKVFLECVQDMDHENMFWYRQDPGLGLRLIYFSYDVKMKEKGDIPEGYSVSREKKERFSLILESASTNQTSMYLCASSYQEATNEKLFFGSGTQLSVL.

The CDR3 region is CASSLAPGGSNQPQHF. The chain recombines TRBV7-9 with TRBJ1-5; as DNA is missing, the TRBD1 call by TCRdb cannot be tested. The CDR3 has 16 residues. Germline assignment: CDR1 SEHNR and CDR2 FQNEAQ (reference sequence). The full variable domain, with the rest looked up from reference TRBV7-9 and TRBJ1-5, is DTGVSQNPRHKITKRGQNVTFRCDPISEHNRLYWYRQTLGQGPEFLTYFQNEAQLEKSRLLSDRFSAERPKGSFSTLEIQRTEQGDSAMYLCASSLAPGGSNQPQHFGDGTRLSIL.

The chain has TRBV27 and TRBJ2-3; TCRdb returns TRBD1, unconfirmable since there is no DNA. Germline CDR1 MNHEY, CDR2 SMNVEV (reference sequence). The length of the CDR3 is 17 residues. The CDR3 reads CVSSLSVGDNPTDTQYF.

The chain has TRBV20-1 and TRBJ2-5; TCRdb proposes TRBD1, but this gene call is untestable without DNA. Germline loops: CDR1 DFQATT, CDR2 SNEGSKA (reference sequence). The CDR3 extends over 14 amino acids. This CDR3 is CSAIAFSGQETQYF.

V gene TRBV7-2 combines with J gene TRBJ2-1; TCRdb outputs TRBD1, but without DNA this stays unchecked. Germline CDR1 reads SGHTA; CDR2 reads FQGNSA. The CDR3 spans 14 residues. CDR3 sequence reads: CASNAGQGGDEQFF. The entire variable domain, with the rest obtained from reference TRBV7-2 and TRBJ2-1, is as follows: GAGVSQSPSNKVTEKGKDVELRCDPISGHTALYWYRQSLGQGLEFLIYFQGNSAPDKSGLPSDRFSAERTGGSVSTLTIQRTQQEDSAVYLCASNAGQGGDEQFFGPGTRLTVL.

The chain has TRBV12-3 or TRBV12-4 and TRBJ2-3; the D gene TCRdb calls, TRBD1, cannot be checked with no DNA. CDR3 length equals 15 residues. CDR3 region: CASSLAGGPGDTQYF.

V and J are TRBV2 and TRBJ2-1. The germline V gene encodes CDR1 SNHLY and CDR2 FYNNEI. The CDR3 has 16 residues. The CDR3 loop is CASSEGGTSSYNEQFF.

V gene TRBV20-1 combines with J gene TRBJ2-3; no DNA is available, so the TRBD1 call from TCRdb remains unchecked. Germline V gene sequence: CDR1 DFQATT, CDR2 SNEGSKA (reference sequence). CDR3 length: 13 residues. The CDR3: CSARALGDDTQYF.

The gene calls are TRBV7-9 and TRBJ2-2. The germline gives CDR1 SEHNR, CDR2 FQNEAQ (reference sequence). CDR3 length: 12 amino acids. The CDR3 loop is CARSSNTGELFF.

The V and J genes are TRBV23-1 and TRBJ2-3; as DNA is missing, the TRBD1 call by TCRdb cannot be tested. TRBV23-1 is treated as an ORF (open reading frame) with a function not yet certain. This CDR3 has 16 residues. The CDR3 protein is CASIIGAKTSTDTQYF.

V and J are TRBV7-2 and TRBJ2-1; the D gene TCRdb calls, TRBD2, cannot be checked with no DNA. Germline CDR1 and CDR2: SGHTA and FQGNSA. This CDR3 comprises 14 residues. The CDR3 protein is CASSPYSGTHEQFF.

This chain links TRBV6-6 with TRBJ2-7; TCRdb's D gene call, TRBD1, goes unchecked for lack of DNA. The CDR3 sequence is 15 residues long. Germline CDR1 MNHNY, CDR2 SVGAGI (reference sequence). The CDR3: CASSYLGGGFYEQYF.

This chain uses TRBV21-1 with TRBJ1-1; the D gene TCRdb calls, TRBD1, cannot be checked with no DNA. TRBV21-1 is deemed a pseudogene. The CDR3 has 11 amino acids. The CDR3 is CASSRQGVAFF.

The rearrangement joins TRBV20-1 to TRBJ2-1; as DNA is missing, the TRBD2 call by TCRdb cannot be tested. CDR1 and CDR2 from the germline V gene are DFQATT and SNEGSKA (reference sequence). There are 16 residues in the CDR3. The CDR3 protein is CSASPSGRVSYNEQFF.

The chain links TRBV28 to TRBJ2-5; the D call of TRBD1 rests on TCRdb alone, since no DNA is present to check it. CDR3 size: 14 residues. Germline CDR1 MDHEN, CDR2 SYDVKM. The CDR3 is CASSFGGSQETQYF.

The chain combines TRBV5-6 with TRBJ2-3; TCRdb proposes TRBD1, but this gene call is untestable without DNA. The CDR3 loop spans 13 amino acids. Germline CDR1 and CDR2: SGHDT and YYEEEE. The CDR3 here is CASSISSGGTQYF.